One T cell receptor beta chain is described in this entry. Assay used: immunoSEQ multiplex PCR; TCRdb lists only in-frame clones, some missing. Of over 80,000 clones listed, around 93% are singletons. These data originate in a study of blood T cell repertoires in COVID-19. As for the study in general: Sources were T cells, B-cell-depleted T cells, or PBMCs; the material itself was cDNA or gDNA.

The CDR3 spans 14 residues. V lost 0 bases and J 4 bases, leaving 9 bases between the germline ends. CDR1 and CDR2 from the germline V gene are SGDLS and YYNGEE. Sequencing was done on a sample of peripheral blood. The V call is TRBV9, the J call TRBJ2-3; D uncertain. This sequence originates from a human donor with active COVID-19. The donor label of this sample is uncertain. This CDR3 reads CASSVGTAPDTQYF. CDR3 sequence (DNA): TGTGCCAGCAGCGTAGGTACAGCACCAGATACGCAGTATTTT.